These 21 T cell receptor beta chains were sequenced from one sample in a study of blood T cell repertoires in COVID-19. Profiling relied on immunoSEQ multiplex PCR, and the TCRdb table lists in-frame clones only, not all of them. The sample carries 95,000 to 100,000 clones, over 80% recorded once. The sequenced sample consisted of peripheral blood. The receptor source for this set is a man aged 45-60 years with active COVID-19.

The chain has TRBV28 and TRBJ1-6; 7 nucleotides agree with TRBD1. The CDR3 spans 14 residues. CDR1 and CDR2 from the germline V gene are MDHEN and SYDVKM. V shed 5 bases and J 8 bases; nucleotides not matched to a gene: 6. The CDR3 here is CASSTTGEHSPLHF. The CDR3 DNA sequence: TGTGCCAGCAGTACCACAGGGGAACATTCACCCCTCCACTTT.

The V and J genes are TRBV7-3 and TRBJ2-3, with TRBD1 matching 9 bases. The CDR3 totals 16 residues. V lost 2 bases to trimming and J lost 2 bases; unmatched junction nucleotides: 5. Germline V CDR1 and CDR2: SGHTA, FQGTGA. CDR3 sequence: CASSLVGTGHTDTQYF. The CDR3 nucleotides read TGTGCCAGCAGCTTAGTGGGGACAGGGCACACAGATACGCAGTATTTT.

CDR3 DNA: TGTGCCAGCAGCTTAGGCGGAGCGGGCAATGAGCAGTTCTTC. Translated: CASSLGGAGNEQFF. V gene TRBV7-2 combines with J gene TRBJ2-1, with D perhaps TRBD2 (6 bases). V lost 1 base and J lost 6, with 10 bases in between. The CDR3 contains 14 residues. Germline V lookup: CDR1 SGHTA, CDR2 FQGNSA. Full variable domain (missing parts from reference TRBV7-2 and TRBJ2-1): GAGVSQSPSNKVTEKGKDVELRCDPISGHTALYWYRQSLGQGLEFLIYFQGNSAPDKSGLPSDRFSAERTGGSVSTLTIQRTQQEDSAVYLCASSLGGAGNEQFFGPGTRLTVL.

As regards this clone: This CDR3 is also generated by other DNA sequences in the sample. The chain combines TRBV18 with TRBJ2-7, with 9 bases that match TRBD1. Germline V CDR1 and CDR2: KGHSH, LQKENI. This CDR3 contains 15 residues. The J segment lost 0 bases and the V segment lost 3 bases, leaving 3 bases of the junction unmatched. The CDR3 is CASSPTGGSSYEQYF. CDR3 bases: TGTGCCAGCTCACCGACAGGGGGGAGCTCCTACGAGCAGTACTTC.

The V call is TRBV6-5, the J call TRBJ1-2, with 9 bases that match TRBD1. V dropped 7 bases and J dropped 3; count of bases not matched to a gene: 6. CDR3 size: 14 residues. Germline V lookup: CDR1 MNHEY, CDR2 SVGAGI. The CDR3 is CASIQGAWDYGYTF. CDR3 sequence (DNA): TGTGCCAGCATACAGGGGGCGTGGGACTATGGCTACACCTTC.

The rearrangement uses TRBV18 and TRBJ1-1, with D perhaps TRBD1 (6 bases). Germline V gives CDR1 KGHSH, CDR2 LQKENI. Trimming removed 8 bases from V and 1 base from J, with 20 bases in between. The length of the CDR3 is 16 residues. The CDR3 protein is CASMGALRAANTEAFF. In DNA, the CDR3 is TGTGCCAGCATGGGGGCCCTTCGGGCAGCGAACACTGAAGCTTTCTTT.

This rearrangement joins TRBV28 to TRBJ2-1; 9 nucleotides agree with TRBD1. The germline V gene has CDR1 MDHEN and CDR2 SYDVKM. Trimming cost V 0 bases and J 5 bases; bases outside gene matches: 2. This CDR3 is 15 amino acids long. CDR3 coding DNA: TGTGCCAGCAGTTTATGGGGACAGGGACACAATGAGCAGTTCTTC. It codes for CASSLWGQGHNEQFF.

V is TRBV3-1 (or the pseudogene TRBV3-2) and J is TRBJ1-2, with TRBD1 as a possible D gene (5 bases). This CDR3 contains 13 residues. CDR1 LGHDT and CDR2 YNNKEL come from the germline V gene (reference sequence). Trimming pared 1 base from V and 4 bases from J, leaving 7 bases between. CDR3 amino acids: CASSQGQSYGYTF. The CDR3 coding sequence is TGTGCCAGCAGCCAAGGACAGAGCTATGGCTACACCTTC.

The rearrangement joins TRBV5-4 to TRBJ2-3, with D possibly TRBD2 on 6 matching bases. The CDR3 has 16 amino acids. The V end was cut by 3 bases, the J end by 1 base, with 15 bases between. The germline V gene encodes CDR1 SGHNT and CDR2 YYREEE (reference sequence). The CDR3 nucleotides are TGTGCCAGCAGCTCCGCGGGACTCGGACGCACAGATACGCAGTATTTT. Translated, it gives CASSSAGLGRTDTQYF.

This chain links TRBV25-1 with TRBJ1-6; perhaps TRBD1 as D (5 bases). The CDR3 covers 15 residues. Trimming took 5 bases from V and 10 from J, leaving 18 bases between them. Germline assignment: CDR1 MGHDK and CDR2 SYGVNS. For the CDR3, the DNA is TGTGCCAGCAGTAGCTCCGGGACTGTCAGCTCACCCCTCCACTTT. Translating gives CASSSSGTVSSPLHF.

The gene calls are TRBV7-9 and TRBJ2-2; the D gene is possibly TRBD2 (6 bases). Trimming shortened V by 5 bases and J by 1 base, and 14 bases separated the two germline ends. There are 16 residues in the CDR3. The germline gives CDR1 SEHNR, CDR2 FQNEAQ (reference sequence). This CDR3 reads CASSTSGRGNTGELFF. The CDR3 DNA follows: TGTGCCAGCAGCACCTCTGGGCGGGGGAACACCGGGGAGCTGTTTTTT. Supplemented by reference TRBV7-9 and TRBJ2-2, the full variable domain reads DTGVSQNPRHKITKRGQNVTFRCDPISEHNRLYWYRQTLGQGPEFLTYFQNEAQLEKSRLLSDRFSAERPKGSFSTLEIQRTEQGDSAMYLCASSTSGRGNTGELFFGEGSRLTVL.

The chain recombines TRBV7-9 with TRBJ2-1; the D is unclear. The CDR3 runs to 17 residues. V shed 2 bases and J shed 0 bases, with 14 bases lying between them. Germline CDR1 SEHNR, CDR2 FQNEAQ (reference sequence). CDR3 nucleotide sequence: TGTGCCAGCAGCTTAAGTAGAGGTGGTATCTCCTACAATGAGCAGTTCTTC. It yields the protein CASSLSRGGISYNEQFF.

This rearrangement joins TRBV7-8 to TRBJ2-3; TRBD2 matches at 15 bases. The V and J ends lost 5 bases and 4 bases, in that order; junction bases with no gene match: 7. CDR1 and CDR2 (germline): SGHVS, FQNEAQ. This CDR3 is built from 17 residues. Here the CDR3 DNA reads TGTGCCAGCAGCACCAACGGACTAGCGGGAGGGTCAGATACGCAGTATTTT. This sequence encodes CASSTNGLAGGSDTQYF.

J is TRBJ2-3 and V is TRBV2; 7 bases agree with TRBD2. Per the germline V gene, CDR1 is SNHLY and CDR2 is FYNNEI. V shed 5 bases, J shed 1 base, and the junction held 3 bases outside the gene matches. The CDR3 loop spans 14 amino acids. The CDR3 reads CASSPTSRTDTQYF. In nucleotides, the CDR3 is TGTGCCAGCAGTCCGACTAGCCGCACAGATACGCAGTATTTT.

The genes are TRBV7-4 and TRBJ2-2, with TRBD2 identical over 13 bases. Germline CDR1 is SGHVT and CDR2 is SQSDAQ. The CDR3 extends over 19 amino acids. Losses at the gene ends were 2 bases for V and 2 bases for J; bases not matched to a gene: 8. CDR3 sequence (DNA): TGTGCCAGCAGCTTATTTGGGACTAGCGGGACCCCTAACACCGGGGAGCTGTTTTTT. Its protein is CASSLFGTSGTPNTGELFF. Variable domain in full (rest from reference TRBV7-4 and TRBJ2-2): GAGVSQSPRYKVAKRGRDVALRCDSISGHVTLYWYRQTLGQGSEVLTYSQSDAQRDKSGRPSGRFSAERPERSVSTLKIQRTEQGDSAVYLCASSLFGTSGTPNTGELFFGEGSRLTVL.

This rearrangement joins TRBV19 to TRBJ1-1; D might be TRBD1 (6 bases). The germline CDR1 and CDR2 sequences are LNHDA and SQIVND (reference sequence). Trimming took off 5 bases at V and 1 base at J, with 8 bases between the two ends. This CDR3 comprises 13 residues. The CDR3 loop reads CASSYRANTEAFF. Written as DNA, the CDR3 is TGTGCCAGTAGTTACAGGGCGAACACTGAAGCTTTCTTT.

Only one count was recorded for this clone. The chain links TRBV30 to TRBJ1-2; the D is unclear. The CDR3 has 15 amino acids. V was shortened by 8 bases and J by 5 bases, with 24 bases between the two germline ends. CDR1 and CDR2 (germline): GTSNPN, SVGIG (reference sequence). The DNA of the CDR3 is TGTGCCACCTGGAGTGGCGGCGAGGGAGGATATGGCTACACCTTC. As protein: CATWSGGEGGYGYTF.

The chain combines TRBV19 with TRBJ1-1; 7 positions match TRBD1. The germline V gene encodes CDR1 LNHDA and CDR2 SQIVND (reference sequence). V gave up 6 bases and J gave up 5 bases; unmatched junction bases: 6. CDR3 length: 13 amino acids. CDR3 bases: TGTGCCAGTAGCCCCACAGGGGAAACTGAAGCTTTCTTT. Translated: CASSPTGETEAFF.

V is TRBV9 and J is TRBJ1-2, with D uncertain. Germline V CDR1 and CDR2: SGDLS, YYNGEE. V shed 3 bases and J shed 5 bases, with 8 bases lying between them. CDR3 length equals 12 residues. CDR3 in amino acids: CASSAEVYGYTF. CDR3 DNA: TGTGCCAGCAGCGCAGAGGTGTATGGCTACACCTTC.

This clone was seen a handful of times. V usage is TRBV7-9 and J usage is TRBJ2-7, with D perhaps matching TRBD2 (6 bases). Per the germline V gene, CDR1 is SEHNR and CDR2 is FQNEAQ (reference sequence). Trimming left V 6 bases short and J 3 bases short, with 12 bases between. The CDR3 loop spans 13 amino acids. The CDR3 is CASRGEARYEQYF. CDR3 coding DNA: TGTGCCAGCAGGGGGGAGGCCCGCTACGAGCAGTACTTC. Full variable domain (rest looked up from reference TRBV7-9 and TRBJ2-7): DTGVSQNPRHKITKRGQNVTFRCDPISEHNRLYWYRQTLGQGPEFLTYFQNEAQLEKSRLLSDRFSAERPKGSFSTLEIQRTEQGDSAMYLCASRGEARYEQYFGPGTRLTVT.

The V and J genes are TRBV3-1 (or the pseudogene TRBV3-2) and TRBJ2-7; D might be TRBD2 (6 bases). Germline lookup yields CDR1 LGHDT and CDR2 YNNKEL (reference sequence). The V end was cut by 1 base, the J end by 4 bases, with 14 bases between. CDR3 length: 15 amino acids. The CDR3 DNA follows: TGTGCCAGCAGCCAAGTTGGAGGGCCCCAATACGAGCAGTACTTC. Translating it yields CASSQVGGPQYEQYF.